Shown below are 7 T cell receptor beta chains from a single sample sequenced in a study of blood T cell repertoires in COVID-19. Sequencing was performed with immunoSEQ multiplex PCR; in TCRdb, only in-frame clones are kept and a portion is missing. The sample comprises about 110,000 clones, about four fifths of which are singletons, and just over 4% rests with the top ten. Sequencing was performed on peripheral blood. The receptors come from a woman between 65 and 79 years old with acute or convalescent COVID-19.

The V and J genes are TRBV5-8 and TRBJ2-1; no reliable D call. Germline CDR1 is SGHTS and CDR2 is YDEGEE. V shed 2 bases and J shed 0 bases, with 9 bases lying between them. This CDR3 contains 15 residues. In DNA, the CDR3 is TGTGCCAGCAGCTTCCAGGTCAGCTCCTACAATGAGCAGTTCTTC. Encoded protein: CASSFQVSSYNEQFF.

In its sample, this clone was seen a few times. CDR3 loop: CASSEALRDRGTF. CDR3 sequence (DNA): TGTGCCAGCAGTGAAGCGCTGAGAGACAGGGGTACCTTC. The V and J genes are TRBV2 and TRBJ1-2; TRBD1 matches 8 bases. The germline CDR1 and CDR2 sequences are SNHLY and FYNNEI. The length of the CDR3 is 13 residues. V was clipped by 0 bases and J by 14 bases; unmatched bases: 8. The variable domain in full, with the rest retrieved from reference TRBV2 and TRBJ1-2, is EPEVTQTPSHQVTQMGQEVILRCVPISNHLYFYWYRQILGQKVEFLVSFYNNEISEKSEIFDDQFSVERPDGSNFTLKIRSTKLEDSAMYFCASSEALRDRGTFGSGTRLTVV.

V is TRBV9 and J is TRBJ2-5; D perhaps matches TRBD2 (7 bases). This CDR3 comprises 16 residues. Germline loops: CDR1 SGDLS, CDR2 YYNGEE. Trimming left V 3 bases short and J 5 bases short, with 20 bases between. CDR3 sequence: CASSDSGGGSIETQYF. The CDR3 DNA reads as TGTGCCAGCAGCGATTCCGGGGGCGGGAGTATTGAGACCCAGTACTTC. The variable domain in full, with the rest retrieved from reference TRBV9 and TRBJ2-5, is DSGVTQTPKHLITATGQRVTLRCSPRSGDLSVYWYQQSLDQGLQFLIQYYNGEERAKGNILERFSAQQFPDLHSELNLSSLELGDSALYFCASSDSGGGSIETQYFGPGTRLLVL.

Written as DNA, the CDR3 is TGCGCCAGCAGCCGCAGCCAGGGGGATACGCAGTATTTT. Its translation is CASSRSQGDTQYF. The genes are TRBV4-1 and TRBJ2-3; D is possibly TRBD1 (6 bases). Germline V gives CDR1 MGHRA, CDR2 YSYEKL. The length of the CDR3 is 13 residues. V was pared by 4 bases and J by 6 bases, with 11 bases between.

The gene calls are TRBV2 and TRBJ2-5; 7 bases are shared with TRBD1. CDR1 is SNHLY, CDR2 FYNNEI, per germline. The CDR3 length is 15 residues. The trim removed 6 bases at V and 1 base at J, leaving 8 bases unmatched. The CDR3 sequence is CASSDPGTAQETQYF. The CDR3 region has the DNA TGTGCCAGCAGCGACCCCGGGACAGCCCAAGAGACCCAGTACTTC.

This sequence joins TRBV7-3 and TRBJ2-2; tentative D call: TRBD1 (6 bases). CDR1 SGHTA and CDR2 FQGTGA come from the germline V gene. Trimming shortened V by 5 bases and J by 2 bases, and 12 bases separated the two germline ends. CDR3 length equals 15 residues. The chain's CDR3 is CASSPRTANTGELFF. In nucleotides, the CDR3 is TGTGCCAGCAGCCCCCGGACAGCAAACACCGGGGAGCTGTTTTTT.

This rearrangement joins TRBV7-9 to TRBJ2-5, with D possibly TRBD2 on 5 matching bases. Trimming took 5 bases from V and 4 from J, leaving 20 bases between them. The length of the CDR3 is 16 residues. Germline CDR1 and CDR2: SEHNR and FQNEAQ (reference sequence). In DNA, the CDR3 is TGTGCCAGCAGCCCCCAGAGCTTCCTAGCACGAGAGACCCAGTACTTC. Its translation: CASSPQSFLARETQYF.